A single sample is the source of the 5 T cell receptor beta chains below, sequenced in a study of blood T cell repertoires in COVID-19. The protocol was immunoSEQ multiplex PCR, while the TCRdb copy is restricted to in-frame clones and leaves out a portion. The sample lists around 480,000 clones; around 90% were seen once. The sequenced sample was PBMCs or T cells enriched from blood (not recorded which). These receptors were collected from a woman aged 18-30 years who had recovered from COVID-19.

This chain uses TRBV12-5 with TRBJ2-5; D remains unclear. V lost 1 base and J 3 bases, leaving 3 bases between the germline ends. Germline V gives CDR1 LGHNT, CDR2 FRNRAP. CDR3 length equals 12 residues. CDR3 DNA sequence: TGTGCTAGTGGTTTGGCAGAAGAGACCCAGTACTTC. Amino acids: CASGLAEETQYF.

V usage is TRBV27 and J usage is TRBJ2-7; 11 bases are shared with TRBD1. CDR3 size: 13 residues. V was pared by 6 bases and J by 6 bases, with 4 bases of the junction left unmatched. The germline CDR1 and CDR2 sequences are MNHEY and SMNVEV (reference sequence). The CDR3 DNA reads TGTGCCAGCAGCCAGGGACAGGGGGTCGAGCAGTACTTC. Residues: CASSQGQGVEQYF.

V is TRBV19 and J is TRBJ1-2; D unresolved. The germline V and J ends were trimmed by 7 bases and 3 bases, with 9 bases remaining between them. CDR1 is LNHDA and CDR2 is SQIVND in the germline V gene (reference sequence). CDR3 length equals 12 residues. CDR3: CASTHSYYGYTF. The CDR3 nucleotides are TGTGCCAGTACTCACTCCTACTATGGCTACACCTTC.

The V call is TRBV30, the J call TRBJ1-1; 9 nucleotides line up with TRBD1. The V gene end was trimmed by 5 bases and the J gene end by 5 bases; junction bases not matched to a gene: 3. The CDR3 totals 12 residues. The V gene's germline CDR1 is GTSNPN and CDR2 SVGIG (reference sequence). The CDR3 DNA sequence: TGTGCCTGGGACAGGGGGAGGACTGAAGCTTTCTTT. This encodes CAWDRGRTEAFF.

The CDR3 protein is CASMGPQGTQYF. For the CDR3, the DNA is TGTGCCAGTATGGGCCCCCAGGGGACCCAGTACTTC. This rearrangement joins TRBV19 to TRBJ2-5; TRBD1 might be the D (5 bases). The CDR3 consists of 12 residues. Germline lookup yields CDR1 LNHDA and CDR2 SQIVND (reference sequence). V lost 7 bases to trimming and J lost 7 bases, with 13 bases between them.